A selection of T cell receptor beta chains follows, all from one sample in a study of cytomegalovirus exposure and HLA in healthy donors. Sequencing used immunoSEQ multiplex PCR; TCRdb keeps in-frame clones, though not all of them. Of 150,000 to 200,000 clones listed, roughly 84% are singletons. The sequenced material came from PBMCs. Receptors were obtained from a boy between 5 and 17 years old in good health and CMV-seronegative. Both conserved end residues are part of each CDR3. Fields, in order: D gene, J gene, V gene, clone size, CDR3 protein, CDR3 DNA. A D gene is named only where the DNA matches it firmly. Not every row has a clone size; where given, it reads once, few, many or a size class.

d_gene: TRBD2
j_gene: TRBJ2-3
v_gene: TRBV9
abundance: once
CDR3aa: CASSSPGTSGSSTDTQYF
CDR3nt: TGTGCCAGCAGCTCACCTGGGACTAGCGGGTCTAGCACAGATACGCAGTATTTT

d_gene: NA
j_gene: TRBJ2-7
v_gene: TRBV5-4
abundance: NA
CDR3aa: CASSLQGLTYEQYF
CDR3nt: TGTGCCAGCAGCTTGCAGGGCTTGACCTACGAGCAGTACTTC

d_gene: TRBD1
j_gene: TRBJ1-1
v_gene: TRBV5-4
abundance: once
CDR3aa: CASSLGQGKGTEAFF
CDR3nt: TGTGCCAGCAGCTTAGGACAGGGAAAGGGCACTGAAGCTTTCTTT

d_gene: TRBD1
j_gene: TRBJ1-4
v_gene: TRBV30
abundance: NA
CDR3aa: CAWSAGTGIEKLFF
CDR3nt: TGTGCCTGGAGTGCCGGGACAGGGATTGAAAAACTGTTTTTT

d_gene: TRBD2
j_gene: TRBJ2-3
v_gene: TRBV9
abundance: NA
CDR3aa: CASSVEGGGSSDTQYF
CDR3nt: TGTGCCAGCAGCGTAGAAGGAGGCGGGAGCTCAGATACGCAGTATTTT

d_gene: NA
j_gene: TRBJ2-1
v_gene: TRBV9
abundance: NA
CDR3aa: CASSVSYREWNEQFF
CDR3nt: TGTGCCAGCAGCGTAAGTTATCGGGAGTGGAATGAGCAGTTCTTC

d_gene: NA
j_gene: TRBJ1-1
v_gene: TRBV7-9
abundance: NA
CDR3aa: CASSLEGGMNTEAFF
CDR3nt: TGTGCCAGCAGCTTAGAGGGGGGGATGAACACTGAAGCTTTCTTT

d_gene: NA
j_gene: TRBJ1-2
v_gene: TRBV5-1
abundance: NA
CDR3aa: CASRETAPDGYTF
CDR3nt: TGCGCCAGCAGGGAGACGGCCCCGGATGGCTACACCTTC

d_gene: NA
j_gene: TRBJ2-7
v_gene: TRBV30
abundance: few
CDR3aa: CAWNRPSYEQYF
CDR3nt: TGTGCCTGGAACAGACCCTCCTACGAGCAGTACTTC

d_gene: NA
j_gene: TRBJ2-5
v_gene: TRBV14
abundance: NA
CDR3aa: CASSQEWRGWETQYF
CDR3nt: TGTGCCAGCAGCCAAGAGTGGCGGGGTTGGGAGACCCAGTACTTC

d_gene: NA
j_gene: TRBJ1-1
v_gene: TRBV7-9
abundance: once
CDR3aa: CSGVDSTEAFF
CDR3nt: TGTTCCGGCGTGGACAGCACTGAAGCTTTCTTT

d_gene: NA
j_gene: TRBJ2-3
v_gene: TRBV5-1
abundance: few
CDR3aa: CASSLRGGRDTQYF
CDR3nt: TGCGCCAGCAGCTTGAGGGGGGGGAGAGATACGCAGTATTTT

d_gene: NA
j_gene: TRBJ2-7
v_gene: TRBV11-3
abundance: NA
CDR3aa: CASSLSGKAYEQYF
CDR3nt: TGTGCCAGCAGCTTATCCGGGAAAGCATACGAGCAGTACTTC

d_gene: NA
j_gene: TRBJ2-1
v_gene: TRBV11-3
abundance: NA
CDR3aa: CASSLDQGHYNEQFF
CDR3nt: TGTGCCAGCAGCTTAGATCAGGGGCACTACAATGAGCAGTTCTTC

d_gene: TRBD2
j_gene: TRBJ2-2
v_gene: TRBV6-4
abundance: few
CDR3aa: CASSESSGNTGELFF
CDR3nt: TGTGCCAGCAGTGAGTCTAGCGGAAACACCGGGGAGCTGTTTTTT

d_gene: TRBD1
j_gene: TRBJ1-5
v_gene: TRBV2
abundance: NA
CDR3aa: CASTDRVGPQHF
CDR3nt: TGTGCCAGCACCGACAGGGTTGGGCCCCAGCATTTT

d_gene: TRBD2
j_gene: TRBJ2-7
v_gene: TRBV2
abundance: NA
CDR3aa: CASTLSGTSYEQYF
CDR3nt: TGTGCCAGCACTTTAAGCGGGACCTCCTACGAGCAGTACTTC

d_gene: NA
j_gene: TRBJ2-1
v_gene: TRBV27
abundance: few
CDR3aa: CASKKSGTGYNEQFF
CDR3nt: TGTGCCAGCAAAAAGAGCGGGACAGGTTACAATGAGCAGTTCTTC

d_gene: NA
j_gene: TRBJ1-3
v_gene: TRBV28
abundance: NA
CDR3aa: CASSLYSGAGNTIYF
CDR3nt: TGTGCCAGCAGTTTATACTCGGGAGCGGGAAACACCATATATTTT

d_gene: TRBD1
j_gene: TRBJ1-1
v_gene: TRBV5-6
abundance: NA
CDR3aa: CASSPVGTANTEAFF
CDR3nt: TGTGCCAGCAGCCCGGTCGGGACAGCGAACACTGAAGCTTTCTTT

d_gene: NA
j_gene: TRBJ2-6
v_gene: TRBV10-2
abundance: NA
CDR3aa: CASSVGGGSPVSGANVLTF
CDR3nt: TGCGCCAGCAGTGTAGGAGGGGGCTCGCCCGTCTCTGGGGCCAACGTCCTGACTTTC

d_gene: TRBD2
j_gene: TRBJ2-3
v_gene: TRBV7-2
abundance: NA
CDR3aa: CASSLARGLPQYF
CDR3nt: TGTGCCAGCAGCTTGGCGCGGGGGTTGCCGCAGTATTTT

d_gene: TRBD2
j_gene: TRBJ2-5
v_gene: TRBV5-6
abundance: NA
CDR3aa: CASSYGTSEKYF
CDR3nt: TGTGCCAGCAGCTATGGGACTAGCGAGAAGTACTTC

d_gene: NA
j_gene: TRBJ2-1
v_gene: TRBV12-5
abundance: NA
CDR3aa: CASGLVRSWENEQFF
CDR3nt: TGTGCTAGTGGTTTGGTACGATCTTGGGAGAATGAGCAGTTCTTC

d_gene: NA
j_gene: TRBJ1-1
v_gene: TRBV27
abundance: NA
CDR3aa: CASSIVSRGTEAFF
CDR3nt: TGTGCCAGCAGTATCGTATCCCGGGGCACTGAAGCTTTCTTT

d_gene: TRBD1
j_gene: TRBJ2-7
v_gene: TRBV4-3
abundance: NA
CDR3aa: CASSQRIQGAHEQYF
CDR3nt: TGCGCCAGCAGCCAAAGAATACAGGGGGCCCACGAGCAGTACTTC

d_gene: NA
j_gene: TRBJ1-1
v_gene: TRBV27
abundance: NA
CDR3aa: CASSPLVNTEAFF
CDR3nt: TGTGCCAGCAGTCCCCTCGTAAACACTGAAGCTTTCTTT

d_gene: NA
j_gene: TRBJ2-2
v_gene: TRBV19
abundance: NA
CDR3aa: CASGFGELFF
CDR3nt: TGTGCCAGCGGGTTCGGGGAGCTGTTTTTT

d_gene: NA
j_gene: TRBJ2-7
v_gene: TRBV5-6
abundance: few
CDR3aa: CASSFGGYYEQYF
CDR3nt: TGTGCCAGCAGCTTCGGGGGTTACTACGAGCAGTACTTC

d_gene: NA
j_gene: TRBJ2-3
v_gene: TRBV7-3
abundance: NA
CDR3aa: CASSPLGGRTDTQYF
CDR3nt: TGTGCCAGCAGCCCCCTCGGGGGGCGCACAGATACGCAGTATTTT